The rows below give T cell receptor beta chains drawn from one sample of a study of memory CD4+ T cells and cytomegalovirus serostatus. The data were produced by immunoSEQ multiplex PCR, yet TCRdb's version contains in-frame clones alone and is incomplete. The sample has 61,000 or so clones; around three quarters are singletons. What was sequenced was memory CD4+ T cells from blood. The source of these receptors is an adult in good health and CMV-seronegative. Some clones in this sample may be carry-over from other donors' samples. Each CDR3 is given with its conserved first and last residue. D genes are given only for firm matches. Clone size is given for some rows only: seen once, a few or many times, or a class if the clone is expanded.

.,.,TRBJ2-5,TRBV18,CASSPSWAQEQYF,TGTGCCAGCTCACCATCATGGGCTCAGGAGCAGTACTTC
.,.,TRBJ2-5,TRBV11-1,CASSLPNDRSQETQYF,TGTGCCAGCAGCTTGCCAAACGACAGGAGCCAAGAGACCCAGTACTTC
.,.,TRBJ2-5,TRBV30,CAWSRVSQTQYF,TGTGCCTGGAGTAGAGTCAGCCAGACCCAGTACTTC
.,.,TRBJ2-5,TRBV4-1,CASSQIDPETQYF,TGCGCCAGCAGCCAAATCGACCCGGAGACCCAGTACTTC
.,TRBD2,TRBJ2-1,TRBV9,CASSVGTSGGREQFF,TGTGCCAGCAGCGTTGGGACTAGCGGGGGTCGGGAGCAGTTCTTC
.,.,TRBJ2-5,TRBV28,CASQAGRNIETQYF,TGTGCCAGCCAGGCGGGACGGAATATAGAGACCCAGTACTTC
.,.,TRBJ2-5,TRBV6-6,CASSYRPGAQETQYF,TGTGCCAGCAGTTACAGGCCAGGGGCTCAAGAGACCCAGTACTTC
.,TRBD1,TRBJ2-3,TRBV10-3,CAISGTGTTDTQYF,TGTGCCATCAGTGGGACAGGTACCACAGATACGCAGTATTTT
.,.,TRBJ1-1,TRBV28,CASRAYTEAFF,TGTGCCAGCAGGGCCTATACTGAAGCTTTCTTT
once,.,TRBJ1-2,TRBV7-9,CASSLGSSSYTF,TGTGCCAGCAGCTTAGGTTCATCCTCCTACACCTTC
.,.,TRBJ2-5,TRBV7-8,CASSLTWGEETQYF,TGTGCCAGCAGCTTAACGTGGGGCGAAGAGACCCAGTACTTC
.,TRBD2,TRBJ2-3,TRBV19,CASTASLAGLDTQYF,TGTGCCAGTACCGCCTCACTAGCGGGATTAGATACGCAGTATTTT
.,.,TRBJ2-1,TRBV6-1,CASSEAPSALYNEQFF,TGTGCCAGCAGTGAAGCGCCCTCGGCCCTCTACAATGAGCAGTTCTTC
.,.,TRBJ2-3,TRBV18,CASSPTATDTQYF,TGTGCCAGCTCACCAACAGCGACGGATACGCAGTATTTT
.,.,TRBJ2-1,TRBV6-1,CASSEHEKAVGEQFF,TGTGCCAGCAGTGAACATGAGAAGGCCGTCGGTGAGCAGTTCTTC
.,TRBD1,TRBJ1-2,TRBV7-9,CASSSGQNYGYTF,TGTGCCAGCAGCTCGGGACAGAACTATGGCTACACCTTC
.,.,TRBJ2-3,TRBV4-3,CASSQVSGYDTQYF,TGCGCCAGCAGCCAAGTATCCGGGTACGATACGCAGTATTTT
.,TRBD1,TRBJ2-1,TRBV28,CASSLTDRGQFF,TGTGCCAGCAGTCTTACGGACAGGGGGCAGTTCTTC
.,TRBD1,TRBJ1-1,TRBV5-1,CASSFLPKGQGGTEAFF,TGCGCCAGCAGCTTCTTACCAAAAGGACAGGGGGGCACTGAAGCTTTCTTT
.,TRBD2,TRBJ2-3,TRBV25-1,CASTGTSGSADTQYF,TGTGCCAGCACCGGGACTAGCGGGAGTGCAGATACGCAGTATTTT
.,.,TRBJ2-7,TRBV7-2,CASSAGQPGAYEQYF,TGTGCCAGCAGCGCGGGACAGCCAGGGGCCTACGAGCAGTACTTC
.,.,TRBJ2-3,TRBV5-1,CASSLGRGRSADTQYF,TGCGCCAGCAGCTTGGGGAGGGGGCGCTCGGCAGATACGCAGTATTTT
.,TRBD1,TRBJ1-2,TRBV6-5,CASRGDSSSNYGYTF,TGTGCCAGCAGGGGGGACAGTTCATCTAACTATGGCTACACCTTC
.,.,TRBJ1-1,TRBV7-8,CASSHPPLYTEAFF,TGTGCCAGCAGCCACCCCCCCCTATACACTGAAGCTTTCTTT
few,.,TRBJ1-4,TRBV7-9,CASSVIQGIPEKLFF,TGTGCCAGCAGCGTAATACAGGGAATTCCTGAAAAACTGTTTTTT
once,.,TRBJ2-1,TRBV5-1,CASSLRTVANEQFF,TGCGCCAGCAGCTTGAGGACAGTAGCCAATGAGCAGTTCTTC
.,.,TRBJ2-7,TRBV5-1,CASSLDQGEYEQYF,TGCGCCAGCAGCTTGGACCAGGGAGAATACGAGCAGTACTTC
once,.,TRBJ2-6,TRBV9,CASSVEGGRTSGANVLTF,TGTGCCAGCAGCGTAGAAGGGGGACGGACCTCTGGGGCCAACGTCCTGACTTTC
.,.,TRBJ2-5,TRBV6-6,CASSYGYRVQTQYF,TGTGCCAGCAGTTACGGATACAGGGTGCAGACCCAGTACTTC
once,TRBD1,TRBJ1-6,TRBV4-1,CASSQGQGNSPLHF,TGCGCCAGCAGCCAAGGACAGGGTAATTCACCCCTCCACTTT
.,TRBD1,TRBJ1-6,TRBV7-8,CASSLDPGGDSPLHF,TGTGCCAGCAGCTTAGACCCAGGGGGCGATTCACCCCTCCACTTT
.,.,TRBJ1-1,TRBV18,CASSPGPNTEAFF,TGTGCCAGCTCCCCCGGACCCAACACTGAAGCTTTCTTT
.,TRBD2,TRBJ2-3,TRBV10-3,CAIKDLAGGPTDTQYF,TGTGCCATCAAGGACTTAGCGGGGGGACCGACAGATACGCAGTATTTT